Many counts were recorded for the clone carrying this TCR beta chain. This record comes from a study of T cells in Graves' hyperthyroidism and ophthalmopathy. Germline CDR1 and CDR2: ENHRY and SYGVKD. The CDR3 runs to 14 residues. V was pared by 5 bases and J by 6 bases, with 5 bases of the junction left unmatched. RNA transcripts were the template for amplifying TCR beta CDR3 regions. When the TCR CDR3 underwent first-round RT-PCR, the HTBI primer set was used. TCRdb reanalysed the multiplex PCR reads using MiXCR and keeps one entry per CDR3 protein. The table shows fewer than 450,000 distinct CDR3 sequences, with about a sixth occurring only once.

This rearrangement joins TRBV10-3 to TRBJ2-4; TRBD1 agrees at 9 bases. The clonotype comes from a woman aged 25 to 39 with Graves' hyperthyroidism that later progressed to Graves' ophthalmopathy. The sequenced sample consisted of blood. CDR3 region: CAISPGTGRNIQYF. The CDR3 region has the DNA TGTGCCATCAGTCCCGGGACAGGGAGAAACATTCAGTACTTC.